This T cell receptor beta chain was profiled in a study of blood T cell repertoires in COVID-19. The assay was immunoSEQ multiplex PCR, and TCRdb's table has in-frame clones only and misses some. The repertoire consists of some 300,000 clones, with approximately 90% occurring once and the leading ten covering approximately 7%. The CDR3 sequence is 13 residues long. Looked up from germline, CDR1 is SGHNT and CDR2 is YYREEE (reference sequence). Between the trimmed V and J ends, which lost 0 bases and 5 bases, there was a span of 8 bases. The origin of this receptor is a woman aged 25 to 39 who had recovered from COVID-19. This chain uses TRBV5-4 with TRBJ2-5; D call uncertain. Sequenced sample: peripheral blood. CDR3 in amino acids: CASSLGSGETQYF. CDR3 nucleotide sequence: TGTGCCAGCAGCTTGGGGAGTGGGGAGACCCAGTACTTC.